These T cell receptor beta chains were read from a single sample in a study of blood T cells in healthy people across ages. TCRdb re-derived calls from the 5' RACE reads in MiXCR, one entry per CDR3 protein. The table shows 800,000 to 950,000 distinct CDR3 sequences, with 25% to 30% occurring only once. These data were also filed under a second study, of T cells of mothers and their children.

Sequencing used blood. The source of these receptors is a woman between 35 and 50 years old in good health. Both conserved end residues are part of each CDR3. D genes are given only for firm matches. The size field is filled for only some rows; it gives once, few, many or a size class.

J gene	V gene	clone size	D gene	CDR3 DNA	CDR3 protein
TRBJ2-7	TRBV10-3	few	NA	TGTGCCATCAGTGACGTGCAGACGAATTCCTACGAGCAGTACTTC	CAISDVQTNSYEQYF
TRBJ1-4	TRBV20-1	few	TRBD1	TGCAGTGCTATTATACAGGGGTTTAATGAAAAACTGTTTTTT	CSAIIQGFNEKLFF
TRBJ2-5	TRBV25-1	few	NA	TGTGCCAGCAGTGAGGGAAACGGGAAAGAGACCCAGTACTTC	CASSEGNGKETQYF
TRBJ2-7	TRBV28	many	NA	TGTGCCAGCATCGGAACGTTAAAATCCTACGAGCAGTACTTC	CASIGTLKSYEQYF
TRBJ1-2	TRBV29-1	NA	NA	TGCAGCGTTGCGTGGGGGGCGGTGAATGGCTACACCTTC	CSVAWGAVNGYTF
TRBJ2-5	TRBV4-2	few	NA	TGTGTCAGCAGCCCTATCGGGGAGACCCAGTACTTC	CVSSPIGETQYF
TRBJ2-7	TRBV20-1	many	TRBD1	TGCAGTGCTCCGAAACCTGGGACAGGGGGACACGAGCAGTACTTC	CSAPKPGTGGHEQYF
TRBJ1-4	TRBV10-3	few	NA	TGTGCCATCGGGGGTAGGAGTAACGAAAAACTGTTTTTT	CAIGGRSNEKLFF
TRBJ2-2	TRBV7-2	few	TRBD2	TGTGCCAGCAGCTTAGTTCTAGCGGGGGGGCCGACCGGGGAGCTGTTTTTT	CASSLVLAGGPTGELFF
TRBJ2-7	TRBV7-2	NA	NA	TGTGCCAGCAGCGGCTTAGAGGACTGGTTCTACGAGCAGTACTTC	CASSGLEDWFYEQYF
TRBJ1-2	TRBV7-2	once	TRBD1	TGTGCCAGCAGCCGACAGGGGACGGTCACCTTC	CASSRQGTVTF
TRBJ2-7	TRBV30	NA	TRBD2	TGTGCCTGGAGCCTCCCTGACAGCGGGGCTTTACAGTACTTC	CAWSLPDSGALQYF
TRBJ2-7	TRBV20-1	many	TRBD2	TGCAGTGCTTGCCGGACTAGCGGGGGGGACTACTCCTACGAGCAGTACTTC	CSACRTSGGDYSYEQYF
TRBJ1-6	TRBV20-1	NA	TRBD1	TGCAGTGCTTACCAACAGGGGGTGGCTTCACCCCTCCACTTT	CSAYQQGVASPLHF
TRBJ1-4	TRBV24-1	NA	TRBD1	TGTGCCACCAGTGATTTGAAACAGGGGTCCTCCCCGGAAAAACTGTTTTTT	CATSDLKQGSSPEKLFF